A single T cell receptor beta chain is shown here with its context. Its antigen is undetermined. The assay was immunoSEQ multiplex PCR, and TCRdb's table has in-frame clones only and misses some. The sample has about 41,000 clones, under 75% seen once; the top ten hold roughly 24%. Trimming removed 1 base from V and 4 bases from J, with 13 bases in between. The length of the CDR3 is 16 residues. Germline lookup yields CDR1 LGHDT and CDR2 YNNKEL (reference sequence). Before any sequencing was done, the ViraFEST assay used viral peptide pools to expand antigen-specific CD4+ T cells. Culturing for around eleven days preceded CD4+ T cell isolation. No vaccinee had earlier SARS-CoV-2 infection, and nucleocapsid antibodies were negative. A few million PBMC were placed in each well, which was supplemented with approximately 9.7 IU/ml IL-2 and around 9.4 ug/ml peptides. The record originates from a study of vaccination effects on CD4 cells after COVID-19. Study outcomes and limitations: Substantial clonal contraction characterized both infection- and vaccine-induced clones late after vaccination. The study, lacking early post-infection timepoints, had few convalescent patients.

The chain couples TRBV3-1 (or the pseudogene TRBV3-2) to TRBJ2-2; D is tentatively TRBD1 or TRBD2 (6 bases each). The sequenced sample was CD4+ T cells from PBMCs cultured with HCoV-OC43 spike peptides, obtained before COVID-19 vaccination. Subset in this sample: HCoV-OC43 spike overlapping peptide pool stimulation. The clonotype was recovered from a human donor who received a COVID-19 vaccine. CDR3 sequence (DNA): TGTGCCAGCAGCCAAGGGTGGGGGGCGTCCACCGGGGAGCTGTTTTTT. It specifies CASSQGWGASTGELFF.